This TCR beta chain appears in the sequencing data of a study of blood T cell repertoires in COVID-19. Across the whole study: From the United States, Italy and Spain came samples of acute and convalescent COVID-19. PBMCs, B-cell-depleted T cells, or T cells provided the cDNA or gDNA that made up the material.

Germline V gene sequence: CDR1 SQVTM, CDR2 ANQGSEA. The CDR3 has 11 amino acids. The V end lost 7 bases, the J end lost 10 bases, and 13 bases lay between the germline ends. Original methodology: Reference gene primer amplification yielded estimated nucleated cell counts. TCRdb's copy holds only in-frame clones and misses some; the assay was immunoSEQ multiplex PCR. V, J and clone size are taken as reported in that table, and D and trimming were inferred from the DNA itself. The sample lists fewer than 130,000 clones, about 79% occurring once. The sample comprised peripheral blood. The sequence derives from a woman older than 75 with active or convalescent COVID-19. The J gene is TRBJ1-4, the V gene TRBV29-1; possibly TRBD1 for D (6 bases). CDR3 nucleotide sequence: TGCAGCGCCGCACGGGACATAAAACTGTTTTTT. This codes for CSAARDIKLFF.